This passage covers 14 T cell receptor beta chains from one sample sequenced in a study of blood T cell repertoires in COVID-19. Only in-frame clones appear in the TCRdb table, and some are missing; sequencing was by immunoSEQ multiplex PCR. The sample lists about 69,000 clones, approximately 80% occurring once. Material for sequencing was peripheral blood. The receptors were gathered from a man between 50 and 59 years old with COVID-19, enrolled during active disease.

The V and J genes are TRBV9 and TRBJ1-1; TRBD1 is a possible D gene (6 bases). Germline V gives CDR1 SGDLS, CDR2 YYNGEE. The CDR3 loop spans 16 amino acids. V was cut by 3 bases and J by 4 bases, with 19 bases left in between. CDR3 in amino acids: CASSESNRAGGTEAFF. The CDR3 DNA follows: TGTGCCAGCAGCGAATCTAACAGGGCTGGTGGCACTGAAGCTTTCTTT. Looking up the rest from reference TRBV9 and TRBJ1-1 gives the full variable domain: DSGVTQTPKHLITATGQRVTLRCSPRSGDLSVYWYQQSLDQGLQFLIQYYNGEERAKGNILERFSAQQFPDLHSELNLSSLELGDSALYFCASSESNRAGGTEAFFGQGTRLTVV.

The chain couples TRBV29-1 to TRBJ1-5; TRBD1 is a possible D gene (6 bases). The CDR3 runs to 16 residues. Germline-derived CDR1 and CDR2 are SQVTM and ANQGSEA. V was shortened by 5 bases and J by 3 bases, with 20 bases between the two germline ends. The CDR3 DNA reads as TGCAGCGTTAAATGGGGACCAGGGGATCCCAATCAGCCCCAGCATTTT. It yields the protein CSVKWGPGDPNQPQHF.

The CDR3 loop reads CASTFRQGADGYTF. CDR3 bases: TGTGCCAGCACGTTTAGGCAGGGTGCCGATGGCTACACCTTC. This rearrangement joins TRBV2 to TRBJ1-2; tentative D call: TRBD1 (5 bases). This CDR3 spans 14 amino acids. Looked up from germline, CDR1 is SNHLY and CDR2 is FYNNEI. Trimming took off 7 bases at V and 6 bases at J, with 18 bases between the two ends.

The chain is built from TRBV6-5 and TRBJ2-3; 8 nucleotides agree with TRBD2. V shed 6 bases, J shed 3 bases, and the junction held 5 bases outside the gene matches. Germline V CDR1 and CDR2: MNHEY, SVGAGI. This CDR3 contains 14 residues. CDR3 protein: CASSPRGVTDTQYF. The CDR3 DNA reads TGTGCCAGCAGCCCGCGGGGGGTTACAGATACGCAGTATTTT.

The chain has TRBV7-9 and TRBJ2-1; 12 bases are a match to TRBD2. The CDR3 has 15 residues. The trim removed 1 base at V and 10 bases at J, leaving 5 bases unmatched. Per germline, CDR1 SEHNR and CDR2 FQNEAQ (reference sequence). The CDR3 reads CASSLGLAGEEEQFF. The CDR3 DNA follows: TGTGCCAGCAGCTTAGGACTAGCGGGGGAGGAAGAGCAGTTCTTC.

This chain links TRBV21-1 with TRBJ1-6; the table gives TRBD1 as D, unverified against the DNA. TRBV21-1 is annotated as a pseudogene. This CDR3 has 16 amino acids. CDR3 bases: TGTGCCAGCAGCAAAGCGGAAACAGGGGTTGTTTCACCCCTCCACTTT. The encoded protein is CASSKAETGVVSPLHF.

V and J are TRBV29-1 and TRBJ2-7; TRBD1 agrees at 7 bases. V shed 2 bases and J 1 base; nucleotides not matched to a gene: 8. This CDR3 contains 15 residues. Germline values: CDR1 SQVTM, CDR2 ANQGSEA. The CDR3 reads CSVERRDRGSYEQYF. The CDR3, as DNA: TGCAGCGTTGAAAGAAGGGACAGAGGATCCTACGAGCAGTACTTC.

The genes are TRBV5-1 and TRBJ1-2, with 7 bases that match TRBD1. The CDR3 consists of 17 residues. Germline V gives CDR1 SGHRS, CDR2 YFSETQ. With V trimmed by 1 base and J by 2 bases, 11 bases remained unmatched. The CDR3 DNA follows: TGCGCCAGCAGCTTGTTATTGGACAGGAAAACGAACTATGGCTACACCTTC. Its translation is CASSLLLDRKTNYGYTF.

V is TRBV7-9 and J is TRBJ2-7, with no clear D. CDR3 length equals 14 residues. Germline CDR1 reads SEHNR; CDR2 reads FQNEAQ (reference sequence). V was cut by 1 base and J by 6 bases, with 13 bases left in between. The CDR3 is CASSLDGPRGEQYF. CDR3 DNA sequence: TGTGCCAGCAGCTTAGACGGCCCCCGAGGCGAGCAGTACTTC.

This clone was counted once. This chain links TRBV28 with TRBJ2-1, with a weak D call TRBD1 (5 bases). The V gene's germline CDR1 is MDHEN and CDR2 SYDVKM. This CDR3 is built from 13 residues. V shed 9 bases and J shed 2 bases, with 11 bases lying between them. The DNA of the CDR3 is TGTGCCAGTCACAGGCGGACCTACAATGAGCAGTTCTTC. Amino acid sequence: CASHRRTYNEQFF.

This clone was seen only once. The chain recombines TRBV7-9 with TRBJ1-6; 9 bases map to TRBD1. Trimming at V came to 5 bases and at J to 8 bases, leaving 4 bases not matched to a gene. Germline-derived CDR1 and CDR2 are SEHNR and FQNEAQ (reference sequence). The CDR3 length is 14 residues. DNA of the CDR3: TGTGCCAGCAGCCACCGGGACAGGGATTCACCCCTCCACTTT. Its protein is CASSHRDRDSPLHF.

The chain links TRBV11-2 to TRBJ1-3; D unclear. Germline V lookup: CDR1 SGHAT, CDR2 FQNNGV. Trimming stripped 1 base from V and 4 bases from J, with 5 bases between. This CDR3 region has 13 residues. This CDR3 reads CASSLVSGNTIYF. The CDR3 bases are TGTGCCAGCAGCTTAGTTTCGGGAAACACCATATATTTT.

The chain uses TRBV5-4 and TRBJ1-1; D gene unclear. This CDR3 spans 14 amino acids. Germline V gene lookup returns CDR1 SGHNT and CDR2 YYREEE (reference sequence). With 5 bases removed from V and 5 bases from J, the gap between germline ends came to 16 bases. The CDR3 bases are TGTGCCAGCAGTAGGGCGGGGAAGGCGACTGAAGCTTTCTTT. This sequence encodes CASSRAGKATEAFF.

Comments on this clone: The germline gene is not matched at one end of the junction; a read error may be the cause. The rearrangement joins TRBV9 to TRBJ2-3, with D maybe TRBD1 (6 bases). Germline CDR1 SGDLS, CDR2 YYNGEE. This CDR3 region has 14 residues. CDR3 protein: CASSAGGVRFNGDF. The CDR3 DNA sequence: TGTGCCAGCAGCGCTGGGGGCGTGCGCTTTAACGGGGATTTT.